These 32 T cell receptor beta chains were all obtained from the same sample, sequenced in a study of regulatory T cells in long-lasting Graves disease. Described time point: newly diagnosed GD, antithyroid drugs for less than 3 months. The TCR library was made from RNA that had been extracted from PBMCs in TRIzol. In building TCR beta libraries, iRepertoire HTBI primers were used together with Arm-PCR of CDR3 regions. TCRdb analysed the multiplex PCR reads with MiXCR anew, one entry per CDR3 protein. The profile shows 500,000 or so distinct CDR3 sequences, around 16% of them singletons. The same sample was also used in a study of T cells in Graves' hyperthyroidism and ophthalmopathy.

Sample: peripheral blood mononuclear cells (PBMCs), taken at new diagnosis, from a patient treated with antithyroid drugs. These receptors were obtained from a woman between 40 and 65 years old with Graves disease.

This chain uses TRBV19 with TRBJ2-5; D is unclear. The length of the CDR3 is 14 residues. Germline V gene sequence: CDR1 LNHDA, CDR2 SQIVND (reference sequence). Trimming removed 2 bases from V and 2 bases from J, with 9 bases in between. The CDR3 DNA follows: TGTGCCAGTAGTATAAGGCACACACAAGAGACCCAGTACTTC. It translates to CASSIRHTQETQYF. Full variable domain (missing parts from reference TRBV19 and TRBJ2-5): DGGITQSPKYLFRKEGQNVTLSCEQNLNHDAMYWYRQDPGQGLRLIYYSQIVNDFQKGDIAEGYSVSREKKESFPLTVTSAQKNPTAFYLCASSIRHTQETQYFGPGTRLLVL.

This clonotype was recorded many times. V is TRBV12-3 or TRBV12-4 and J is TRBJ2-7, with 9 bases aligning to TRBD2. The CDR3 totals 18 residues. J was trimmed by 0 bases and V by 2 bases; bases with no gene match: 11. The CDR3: CASSLNSGGSQRSYEQYF. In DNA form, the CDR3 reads TGTGCCAGCAGTTTAAATAGCGGGGGCTCACAACGCTCCTACGAGCAGTACTTC.

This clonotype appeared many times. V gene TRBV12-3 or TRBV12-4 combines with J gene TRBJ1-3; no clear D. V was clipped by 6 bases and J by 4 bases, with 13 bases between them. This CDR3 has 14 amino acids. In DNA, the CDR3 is TGTGCCAGCAGGGAGCTGGGCTCCGGAAACACCATATATTTT. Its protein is CASRELGSGNTIYF.

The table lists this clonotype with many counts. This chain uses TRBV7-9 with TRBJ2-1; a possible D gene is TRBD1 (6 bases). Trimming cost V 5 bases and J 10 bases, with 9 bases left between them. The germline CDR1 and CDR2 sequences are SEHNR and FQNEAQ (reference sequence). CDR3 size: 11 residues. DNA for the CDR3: TGTGCCAGCAGCCCCGGGACAGAGCAGTTCTTC. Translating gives CASSPGTEQFF.

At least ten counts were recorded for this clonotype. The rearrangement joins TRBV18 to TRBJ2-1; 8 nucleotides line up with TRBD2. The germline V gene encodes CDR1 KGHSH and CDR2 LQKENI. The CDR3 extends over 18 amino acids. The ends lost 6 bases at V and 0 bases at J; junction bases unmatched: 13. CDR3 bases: TGTGCCAGCTCCGACGGGGGAAGCGGGGGACACTCCTACAATGAGCAGTTCTTC. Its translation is CASSDGGSGGHSYNEQFF.

CDR3 sequence reads: CATSDFSGGLYNEQFF. CDR3 sequence (DNA): TGTGCCACCAGTGATTTTTCGGGGGGGCTTTACAATGAGCAGTTCTTC. The chain joins TRBV24-1 to TRBJ2-1, with 8 bases matching TRBD2. CDR3 length: 16 residues. Germline CDR1 reads KGHDR; CDR2 reads SFDVKD. The V segment lost 1 base and the J segment 4 bases; nucleotides outside the gene matches: 5.

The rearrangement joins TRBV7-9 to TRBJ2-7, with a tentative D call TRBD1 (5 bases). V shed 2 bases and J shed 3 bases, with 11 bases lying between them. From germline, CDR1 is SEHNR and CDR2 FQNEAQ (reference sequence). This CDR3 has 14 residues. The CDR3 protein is CASSLTGLVYEQYF. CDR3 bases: TGTGCCAGCAGCTTAACAGGCCTGGTCTACGAGCAGTACTTC. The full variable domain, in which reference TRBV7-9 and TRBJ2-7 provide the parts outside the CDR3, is DTGVSQNPRHKITKRGQNVTFRCDPISEHNRLYWYRQTLGQGPEFLTYFQNEAQLEKSRLLSDRFSAERPKGSFSTLEIQRTEQGDSAMYLCASSLTGLVYEQYFGPGTRLTVT.

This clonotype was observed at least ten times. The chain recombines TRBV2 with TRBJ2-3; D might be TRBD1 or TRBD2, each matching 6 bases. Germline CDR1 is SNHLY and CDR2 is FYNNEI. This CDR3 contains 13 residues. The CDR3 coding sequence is TGTGTCCGTAGCGGCAGGGGAACAGATACGCAGTATTTT. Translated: CVRSGRGTDTQYF.

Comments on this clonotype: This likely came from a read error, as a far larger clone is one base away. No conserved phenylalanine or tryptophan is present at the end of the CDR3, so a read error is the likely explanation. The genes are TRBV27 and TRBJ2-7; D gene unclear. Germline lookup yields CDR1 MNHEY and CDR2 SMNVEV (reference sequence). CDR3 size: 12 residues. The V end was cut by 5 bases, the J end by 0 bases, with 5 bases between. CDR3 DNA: TGTGCCAGCAGTCCCCCCTCCTACGAGCAGTACCTC. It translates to CASSPPSYEQYL.

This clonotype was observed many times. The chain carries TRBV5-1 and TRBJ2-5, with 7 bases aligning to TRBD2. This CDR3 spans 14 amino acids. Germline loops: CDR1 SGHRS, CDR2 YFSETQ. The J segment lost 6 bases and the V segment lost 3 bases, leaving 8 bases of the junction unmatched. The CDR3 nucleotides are TGCGCCAGCAGCTCTTCCAGGGAGGGAAAGACCCAGTACTTC. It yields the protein CASSSSREGKTQYF.

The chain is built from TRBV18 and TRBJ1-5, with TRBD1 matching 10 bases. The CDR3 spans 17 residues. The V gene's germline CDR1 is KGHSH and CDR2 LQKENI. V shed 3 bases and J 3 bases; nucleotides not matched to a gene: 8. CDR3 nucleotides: TGTGCCAGCTCACCTACGGGACAGGGGAGATTCAATCAGCCCCAGCATTTT. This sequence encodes CASSPTGQGRFNQPQHF.

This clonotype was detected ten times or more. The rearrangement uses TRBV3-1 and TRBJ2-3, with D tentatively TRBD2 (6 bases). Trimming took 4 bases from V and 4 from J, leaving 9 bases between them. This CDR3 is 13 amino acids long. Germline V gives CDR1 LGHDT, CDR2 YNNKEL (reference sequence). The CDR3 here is CASSRAGSDTQYF. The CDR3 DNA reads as TGTGCCAGCAGCCGGGCGGGGTCAGATACGCAGTATTTT.

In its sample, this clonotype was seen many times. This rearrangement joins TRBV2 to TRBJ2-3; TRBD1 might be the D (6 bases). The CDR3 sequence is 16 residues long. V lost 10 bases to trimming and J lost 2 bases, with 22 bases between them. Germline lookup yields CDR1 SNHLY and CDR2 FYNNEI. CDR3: CANVPRDKQNTDTQYF. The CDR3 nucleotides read TGTGCCAACGTTCCTAGGGACAAACAGAACACAGATACGCAGTATTTT.

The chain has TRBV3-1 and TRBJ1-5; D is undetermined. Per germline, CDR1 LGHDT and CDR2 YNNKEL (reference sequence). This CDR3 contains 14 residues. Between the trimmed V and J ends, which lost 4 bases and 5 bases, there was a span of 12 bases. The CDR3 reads CASSPLGDDQPQHF. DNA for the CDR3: TGTGCCAGCAGCCCCCTCGGTGATGATCAGCCCCAGCATTTT.

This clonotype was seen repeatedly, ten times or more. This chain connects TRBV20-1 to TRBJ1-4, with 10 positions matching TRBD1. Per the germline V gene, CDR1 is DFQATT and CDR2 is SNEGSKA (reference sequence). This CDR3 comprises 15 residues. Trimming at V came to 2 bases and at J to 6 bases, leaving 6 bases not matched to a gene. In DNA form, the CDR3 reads TGCAGTGCTAGAACCCCCGGGACAGGGGATGAAAAACTGTTTTTT. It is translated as CSARTPGTGDEKLFF.

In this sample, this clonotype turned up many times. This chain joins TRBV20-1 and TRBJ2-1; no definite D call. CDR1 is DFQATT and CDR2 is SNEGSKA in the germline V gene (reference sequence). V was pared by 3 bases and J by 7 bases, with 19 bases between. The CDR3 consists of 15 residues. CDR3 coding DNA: TGCAGTGCTAGGAAGACACCGCCCGGTGGGAATGAGCAGTTCTTC. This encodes CSARKTPPGGNEQFF.

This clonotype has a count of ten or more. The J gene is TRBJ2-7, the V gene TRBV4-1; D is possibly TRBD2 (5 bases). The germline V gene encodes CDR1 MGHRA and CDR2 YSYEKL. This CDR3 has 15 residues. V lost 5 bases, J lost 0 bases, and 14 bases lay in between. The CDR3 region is CASSASGLTSYEQYF. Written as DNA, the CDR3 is TGCGCCAGCAGCGCCAGCGGACTGACCTCCTACGAGCAGTACTTC.

CDR3 protein: CASSLGQRDSPLHF. The CDR3 DNA reads as TGCGCCAGCAGCTTGGGACAAAGGGATTCACCCCTCCACTTT. The chain carries TRBV5-1 and TRBJ1-6; unclear D gene. Germline CDR1 and CDR2: SGHRS and YFSETQ. CDR3 length: 14 residues. Trimming left V 0 bases short and J 8 bases short, with 9 bases between.

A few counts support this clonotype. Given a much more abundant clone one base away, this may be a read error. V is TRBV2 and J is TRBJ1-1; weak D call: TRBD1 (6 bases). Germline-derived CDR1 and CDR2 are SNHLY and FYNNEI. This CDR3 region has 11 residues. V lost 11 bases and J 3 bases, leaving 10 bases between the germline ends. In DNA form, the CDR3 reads TGTGCCGGCCAGGGGTACACTGAAGCTTTCTTT. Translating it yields CAGQGYTEAFF.

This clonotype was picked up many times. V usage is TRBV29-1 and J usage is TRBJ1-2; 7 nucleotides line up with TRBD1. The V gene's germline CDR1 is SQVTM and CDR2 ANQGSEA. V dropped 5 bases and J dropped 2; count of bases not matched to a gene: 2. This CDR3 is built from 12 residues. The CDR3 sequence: CSVRTGNYGYTF. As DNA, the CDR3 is TGCAGCGTTCGGACAGGAAACTATGGCTACACCTTC.

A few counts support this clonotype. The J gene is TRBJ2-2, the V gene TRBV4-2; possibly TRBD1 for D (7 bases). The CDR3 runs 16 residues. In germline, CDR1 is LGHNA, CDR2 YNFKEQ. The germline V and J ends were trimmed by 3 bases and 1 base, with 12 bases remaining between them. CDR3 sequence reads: CASSHHRGGNTGELFF. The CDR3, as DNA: TGTGCCAGCAGCCACCACAGGGGAGGGAACACCGGGGAGCTGTTTTTT.

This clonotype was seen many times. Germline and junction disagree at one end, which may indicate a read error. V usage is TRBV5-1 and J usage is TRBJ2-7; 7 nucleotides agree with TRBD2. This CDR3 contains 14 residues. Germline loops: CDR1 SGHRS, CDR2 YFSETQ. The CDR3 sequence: CASSSAGGNYEQYF. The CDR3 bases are TGTGCCAGCAGCTCTGCCGGGGGGAACTACGAGCAGTACTTC.

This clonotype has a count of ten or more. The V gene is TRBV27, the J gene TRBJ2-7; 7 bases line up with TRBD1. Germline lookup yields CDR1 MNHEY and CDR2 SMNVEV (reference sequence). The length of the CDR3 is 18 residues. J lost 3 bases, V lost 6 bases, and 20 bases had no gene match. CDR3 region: CASSPSGQTERGGYEQYF. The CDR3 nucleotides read TGTGCCAGCAGCCCTTCGGGACAGACAGAAAGAGGGGGCTACGAGCAGTACTTC.

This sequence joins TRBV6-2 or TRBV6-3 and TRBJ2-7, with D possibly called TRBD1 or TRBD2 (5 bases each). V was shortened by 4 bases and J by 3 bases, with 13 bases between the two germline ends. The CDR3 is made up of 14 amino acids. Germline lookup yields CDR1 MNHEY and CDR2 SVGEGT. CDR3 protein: CASSLGRNLYEQYF. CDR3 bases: TGTGCCAGCAGTTTGGGACGGAACCTCTACGAGCAGTACTTC.

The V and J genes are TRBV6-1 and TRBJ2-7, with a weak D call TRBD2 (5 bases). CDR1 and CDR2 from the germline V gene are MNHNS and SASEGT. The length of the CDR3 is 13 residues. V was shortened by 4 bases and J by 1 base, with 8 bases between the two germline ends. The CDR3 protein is CASSARGSYEQYF. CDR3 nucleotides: TGTGCCAGCAGTGCCCGGGGTTCCTACGAGCAGTACTTC.

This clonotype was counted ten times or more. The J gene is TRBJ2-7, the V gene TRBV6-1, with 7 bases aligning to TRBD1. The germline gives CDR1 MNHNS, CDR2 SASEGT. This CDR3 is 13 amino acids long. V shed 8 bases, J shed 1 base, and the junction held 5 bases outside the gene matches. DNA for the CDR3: TGTGCCAGCGTCGGACAGGAGTCCTACGAGCAGTACTTC. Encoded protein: CASVGQESYEQYF.

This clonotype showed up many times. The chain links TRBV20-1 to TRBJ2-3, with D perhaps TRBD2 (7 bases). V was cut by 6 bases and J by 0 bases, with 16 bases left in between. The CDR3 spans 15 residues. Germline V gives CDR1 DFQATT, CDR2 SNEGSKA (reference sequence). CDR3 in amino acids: CSASSRGASTDTQYF. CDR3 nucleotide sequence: TGCAGTGCCTCCTCCCGGGGGGCTAGCACAGATACGCAGTATTTT.

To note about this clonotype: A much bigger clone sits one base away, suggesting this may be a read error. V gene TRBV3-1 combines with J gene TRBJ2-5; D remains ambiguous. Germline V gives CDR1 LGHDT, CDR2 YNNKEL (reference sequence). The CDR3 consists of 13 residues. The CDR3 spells CASSQGPPEAQYF. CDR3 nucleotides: TGTGCCAGCAGCCAAGGACCGCCAGAGGCCCAGTACTTC.

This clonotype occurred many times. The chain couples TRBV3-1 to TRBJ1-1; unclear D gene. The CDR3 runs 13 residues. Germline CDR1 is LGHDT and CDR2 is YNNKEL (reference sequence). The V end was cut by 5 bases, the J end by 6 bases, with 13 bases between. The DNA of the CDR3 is TGTGCCAGCAGCGCCCGAGGAGGCGCTGAAGCTTTCTTT. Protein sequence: CASSARGGAEAFF.

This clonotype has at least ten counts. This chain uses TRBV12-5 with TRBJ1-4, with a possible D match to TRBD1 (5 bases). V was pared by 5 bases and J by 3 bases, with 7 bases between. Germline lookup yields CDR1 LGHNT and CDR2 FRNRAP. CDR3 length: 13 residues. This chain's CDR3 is CASGPGSNEKLFF. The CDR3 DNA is TGTGCTAGTGGTCCAGGGTCTAATGAAAAACTGTTTTTT. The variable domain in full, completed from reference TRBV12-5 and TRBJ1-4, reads DARVTQTPRHKVTEMGQEVTMRCQPILGHNTVFWYRQTMMQGLELLAYFRNRAPLDDSGMPKDRFSAEMPDATLATLKIQPSEPRDSAVYFCASGPGSNEKLFFGSGTQLSVL.

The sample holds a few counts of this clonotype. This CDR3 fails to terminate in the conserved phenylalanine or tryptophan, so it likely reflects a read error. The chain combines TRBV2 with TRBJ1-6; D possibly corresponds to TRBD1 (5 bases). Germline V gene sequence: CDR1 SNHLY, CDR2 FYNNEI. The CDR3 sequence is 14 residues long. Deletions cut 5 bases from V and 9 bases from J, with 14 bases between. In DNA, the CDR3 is TGTGCCAGCAGTCCGACAGCGAAGGGTTCACCCCTCCACTCT. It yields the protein CASSPTAKGSPLHS.

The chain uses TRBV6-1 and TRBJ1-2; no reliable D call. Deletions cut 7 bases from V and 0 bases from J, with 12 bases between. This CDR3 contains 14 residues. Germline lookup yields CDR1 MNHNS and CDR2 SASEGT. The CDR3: CASTRPQTNYGYTF. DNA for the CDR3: TGTGCCAGCACCCGTCCCCAGACTAACTATGGCTACACCTTC.